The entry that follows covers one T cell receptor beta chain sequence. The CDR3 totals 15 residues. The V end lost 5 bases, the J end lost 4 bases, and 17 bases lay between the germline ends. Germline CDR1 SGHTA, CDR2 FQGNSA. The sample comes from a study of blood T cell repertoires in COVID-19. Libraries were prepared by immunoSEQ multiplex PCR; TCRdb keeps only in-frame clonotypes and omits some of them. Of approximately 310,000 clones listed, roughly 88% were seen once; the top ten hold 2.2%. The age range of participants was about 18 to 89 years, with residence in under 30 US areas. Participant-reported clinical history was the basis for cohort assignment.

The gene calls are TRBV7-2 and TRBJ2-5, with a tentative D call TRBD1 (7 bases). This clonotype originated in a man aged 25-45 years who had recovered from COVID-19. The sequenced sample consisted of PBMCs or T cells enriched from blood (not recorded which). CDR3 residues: CASSTNQGGGETQYF. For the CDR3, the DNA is TGTGCCAGCAGCACCAACCAGGGGGGTGGAGAGACCCAGTACTTC.